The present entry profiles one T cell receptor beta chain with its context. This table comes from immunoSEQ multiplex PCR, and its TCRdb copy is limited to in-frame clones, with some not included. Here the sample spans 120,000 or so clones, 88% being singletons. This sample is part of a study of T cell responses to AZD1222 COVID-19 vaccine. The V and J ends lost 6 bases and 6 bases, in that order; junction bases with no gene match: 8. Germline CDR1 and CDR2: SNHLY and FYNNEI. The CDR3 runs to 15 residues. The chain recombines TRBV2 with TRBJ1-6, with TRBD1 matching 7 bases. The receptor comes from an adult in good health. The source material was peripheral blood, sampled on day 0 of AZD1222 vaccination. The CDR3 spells CASRGGTATNSPLHF. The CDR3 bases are TGTGCCAGCAGGGGCGGGACAGCAACTAATTCACCCCTCCACTTT.